Below are 30 T cell receptor beta chains sequenced from a single sample in a study of technical replicates of blood from a handful of donors. Here immunoSEQ multiplex PCR was the method, and the copy in TCRdb shows in-frame clones only, minus some. The data contain about 85,000 clones, approximately 94% of them seen just once; the ten biggest clones take up around 0.25%. The sequencing sample was made of T cells isolated from PBMCs. All receptors derive from a human donor in good health.

The chain is built from TRBV6-4 and TRBJ2-1; 8 positions agree with TRBD1. The CDR3 has 14 amino acids. Trimming at V came to 2 bases and at J to 10 bases, leaving 7 bases not matched to a gene. CDR1 and CDR2 from the germline V gene are MRHNA and SNTAGT. CDR3 nucleotides: TGTGCCAGCAGTGACCCCGGACAGGGAAGGGAGCAGTTCTTC. Its protein is CASSDPGQGREQFF.

DNA for the CDR3: TGTGCCAGCAGTTCCCACAACCCCTACGAGCAGTACTTC. Translated, it gives CASSSHNPYEQYF. This sequence joins TRBV27 and TRBJ2-7, with D uncertain. This CDR3 contains 13 residues. With 4 bases removed from V and 2 bases from J, the gap between germline ends came to 9 bases. From germline, CDR1 is MNHEY and CDR2 SMNVEV (reference sequence).

The rearrangement joins TRBV30 to TRBJ2-4, with D possibly matching TRBD1 (6 bases). Germline V gene sequence: CDR1 GTSNPN, CDR2 SVGIG (reference sequence). The CDR3 covers 14 residues. Between the trimmed V and J ends, which lost 1 base and 0 bases, there was a span of 7 bases. The CDR3 region is CAWSEGGAKNIQYF. The CDR3 nucleotides are TGTGCCTGGAGTGAAGGGGGAGCCAAAAACATTCAGTACTTC. Using reference TRBV30 and TRBJ2-4 for the parts outside the CDR3, the full variable domain is SQTIHQWPATLVQPVGSPLSLECTVEGTSNPNLYWYRQAAGRGLQLLFYSVGIGQISSEVPQNLSASRPQDRQFILSSKKLLLSDSGFYLCAWSEGGAKNIQYFGAGTRLSVL.

This clone appeared a single time. This sequence joins TRBV5-1 and TRBJ2-7; 8 positions agree with TRBD1. Losses at the gene ends were 0 bases for V and 2 bases for J; bases not matched to a gene: 4. CDR3 length equals 15 residues. Germline V CDR1 and CDR2: SGHRS, YFSETQ. CDR3 coding DNA: TGCGCCAGCAGCTTGGATGCAGGGGGCACCTACGAGCAGTACTTC. Protein: CASSLDAGGTYEQYF.

The chain employs TRBV23-1 and TRBJ2-1; tentatively, D is TRBD2 (6 bases). TRBV23-1 is known as an ORF, though its function is uncertain. The length of the CDR3 is 12 residues. Trimming removed 4 bases from V and 10 bases from J, with 11 bases in between. The CDR3 sequence: CASSRGVTEQFF. The CDR3 DNA follows: TGCGCCAGCAGTCGGGGGGTCACCGAGCAGTTCTTC.

The chain has TRBV5-6 and TRBJ1-3; maybe TRBD1 (5 bases). The CDR3 runs to 16 residues. CDR1 and CDR2 from the germline V gene are SGHDT and YYEEEE. The V gene lost 2 bases and the J gene lost 3 bases, with 15 bases spanning the gap. The CDR3: CASSFVPTTVGNTIYF. In nucleotides, the CDR3 is TGTGCCAGCAGCTTTGTTCCTACGACAGTTGGAAACACCATATATTTT.

The count of this clone is one. The chain couples TRBV9 to TRBJ2-7, with 7 bases that match TRBD1. The CDR3 has 14 amino acids. J lost 1 base, V lost 0 bases, and 1 base had no gene match. The germline gives CDR1 SGDLS, CDR2 YYNGEE. CDR3: CASSVGDSSYEQYF. CDR3 DNA: TGTGCCAGCAGCGTAGGGGACAGTTCCTACGAGCAGTACTTC.

J is TRBJ2-1 and V is TRBV28; tentative D call: TRBD2 (6 bases). V gave up 8 bases and J gave up 4 bases, with 9 bases separating them. CDR1 is MDHEN, CDR2 SYDVKM, per germline. The CDR3 spans 12 residues. CDR3 amino acids: CASGGSYNEQFF. For the CDR3, the DNA is TGTGCCAGCGGAGGGTCGTACAATGAGCAGTTCTTC.

The sample holds one count of this clone. V is TRBV28 and J is TRBJ2-7; D may be TRBD2 (5 bases). Trimming removed 2 bases from V and 2 bases from J, with 16 bases in between. Germline lookup yields CDR1 MDHEN and CDR2 SYDVKM. CDR3 size: 16 residues. The CDR3 loop is CASSLVIRTGTYEQYF. CDR3 DNA: TGTGCCAGCAGTTTAGTGATTCGGACTGGAACCTACGAGCAGTACTTC.

The chain uses TRBV6-1 and TRBJ2-7; 8 positions match TRBD1. The CDR3 has 16 amino acids. Germline V gene data show CDR1 as MNHNS and CDR2 as SASEGT. Trimming took 2 bases from V and 3 from J; bases not matched to a gene: 9. CDR3 sequence: CASSESPTGAIYEQYF. DNA of the CDR3: TGTGCCAGCAGTGAAAGTCCGACAGGGGCGATCTACGAGCAGTACTTC.

The chain employs TRBV11-2 and TRBJ2-1, with 13 bases lining up with TRBD2. The length of the CDR3 is 15 residues. Germline CDR1 SGHAT, CDR2 FQNNGV. Trimming at V came to 5 bases and at J to 7 bases, leaving 5 bases not matched to a gene. CDR3 DNA: TGTGCCAGCAGCCAGGGACTAGCGGGGAGTAATGAGCAGTTCTTC. The encoded protein is CASSQGLAGSNEQFF.

CDR3 in DNA: TGCGCCAGCAGCTGGGGACAGGGGGGCGCAGGATTCCACAGCTATGGCTACACCTTC. Encoded protein: CASSWGQGGAGFHSYGYTF. V usage is TRBV5-1 and J usage is TRBJ1-2, with TRBD1 identical over 11 bases. The CDR3 has 19 residues. V was clipped by 3 bases and J by 4 bases; unmatched bases: 17. Germline CDR1 and CDR2: SGHRS and YFSETQ.

The chain has TRBV6-5 and TRBJ2-7, with 8 bases lining up with TRBD1. CDR3 length equals 14 residues. V shed 5 bases and J 9 bases; nucleotides not matched to a gene: 12. Germline lookup yields CDR1 MNHEY and CDR2 SVGAGI. This CDR3 reads CASSRTGQVFLQYF. Written as DNA, the CDR3 is TGTGCCAGCAGTAGAACGGGACAGGTCTTTTTGCAGTACTTC.

The rearrangement joins TRBV19 to TRBJ1-1; D uncertain. The CDR3 covers 14 residues. V was shortened by 3 bases and J by 4 bases, with 12 bases between the two germline ends. Per germline, CDR1 LNHDA and CDR2 SQIVND (reference sequence). CDR3 protein: CASSIEGGGTEAFF. DNA for the CDR3: TGTGCCAGTAGTATCGAGGGAGGTGGCACTGAAGCTTTCTTT.

CDR3 loop: CASSFPLGGGRDTQYF. In DNA form, the CDR3 reads TGTGCCAGCAGCTTTCCCTTGGGGGGAGGGCGCGATACGCAGTATTTT. V usage is TRBV7-9 and J usage is TRBJ2-3, with 7 bases lining up with TRBD2. The CDR3 is made up of 16 amino acids. V shed 3 bases, J shed 6 bases, and the junction held 12 bases outside the gene matches. CDR1 is SEHNR and CDR2 is FQNEAQ in the germline V gene (reference sequence).

The rearrangement joins TRBV5-5 to TRBJ2-7, with D tentatively TRBD2 (6 bases). V was clipped by 4 bases and J by 7 bases, with 21 bases between them. In germline, CDR1 is SGHKS, CDR2 YYEKEE (reference sequence). There are 15 residues in the CDR3. The CDR3 is CASSPSEGLEEEQYF. In nucleotides, the CDR3 is TGTGCCAGCAGCCCGTCGGAGGGCCTCGAGGAGGAGCAGTACTTC.

This sequence joins TRBV9 and TRBJ2-7, with D possibly TRBD1 on 5 matching bases. This CDR3 has 13 amino acids. Between the trimmed V and J ends, which lost 3 bases and 6 bases, there was a span of 13 bases. Germline CDR1 reads SGDLS; CDR2 reads YYNGEE. CDR3 DNA: TGTGCCAGCAGCGAACCCCGCCAGGGCGAGCAGTACTTC. Translating gives CASSEPRQGEQYF.

CDR3 in amino acids: CASSPQGSEGEAFF. The CDR3 nucleotides read TGTGCCAGCTCACCACAGGGTAGCGAGGGTGAAGCTTTCTTT. V usage is TRBV18 and J usage is TRBJ1-1; D gene unclear. This CDR3 is 14 amino acids long. The germline V gene has CDR1 KGHSH and CDR2 LQKENI. Deletions cut 1 base from V and 7 bases from J, with 13 bases between.

This clone was detected once. J is TRBJ2-7 and V is TRBV28; possibly TRBD2 for D (6 bases). This CDR3 has 14 amino acids. Trimming stripped 4 bases from V and 7 bases from J, with 17 bases between. CDR1 is MDHEN and CDR2 is SYDVKM in the germline V gene. Here the CDR3 reads CASSSRRRESEQYF. The CDR3 nucleotides read TGTGCCAGCAGTTCCAGGAGGAGGGAATCTGAGCAGTACTTC. The full variable domain, its missing parts supplied by reference TRBV28 and TRBJ2-7, is DVKVTQSSRYLVKRTGEKVFLECVQDMDHENMFWYRQDPGLGLRLIYFSYDVKMKEKGDIPEGYSVSREKKERFSLILESASTNQTSMYLCASSSRRRESEQYFGPGTRLTVT.

This chain uses TRBV10-3 with TRBJ2-2, with D maybe TRBD1 (5 bases). V lost 5 bases to trimming and J lost 3 bases, with 10 bases between them. CDR1 and CDR2 (germline): ENHRY, SYGVKD. The CDR3 contains 14 residues. CDR3 residues: CAISYRKDTGELFF. The CDR3 DNA reads as TGTGCCATCAGTTACAGGAAGGACACCGGGGAGCTGTTTTTT.

V gene TRBV7-9 combines with J gene TRBJ2-7; tentative D call: TRBD1 (6 bases). CDR1 is SEHNR, CDR2 FQNEAQ, per germline (reference sequence). Between the trimmed V and J ends, which lost 8 bases and 3 bases, there was a span of 17 bases. The CDR3 contains 14 residues. The CDR3: CASAPTGNIYEQYF. Written as DNA, the CDR3 is TGTGCCAGCGCACCTACAGGGAATATCTACGAGCAGTACTTC. The full variable domain, its missing parts supplied by reference TRBV7-9 and TRBJ2-7, is DTGVSQNPRHKITKRGQNVTFRCDPISEHNRLYWYRQTLGQGPEFLTYFQNEAQLEKSRLLSDRFSAERPKGSFSTLEIQRTEQGDSAMYLCASAPTGNIYEQYFGPGTRLTVT.

The CDR3 nucleotides read TGTGCCAGCAGTTTATCGGAGGATTCACCCCTCCACTTT. It is translated as CASSLSEDSPLHF. The V gene is TRBV27, the J gene TRBJ1-6; D gene uncertain. Germline CDR1 reads MNHEY; CDR2 reads SMNVEV (reference sequence). The CDR3 consists of 13 residues. The V gene lost 0 bases and the J gene lost 8 bases, with 5 bases spanning the gap.

The chain combines TRBV5-4 with TRBJ2-1; no reliable D call. Germline V lookup: CDR1 SGHNT, CDR2 YYREEE (reference sequence). The CDR3 runs 12 residues. With 0 bases removed from V and 12 bases from J, the gap between germline ends came to 10 bases. CDR3 DNA: TGTGCCAGCAGCTTGGACGTGCGTGGGCAGTTCTTC. The encoded protein is CASSLDVRGQFF.

This rearrangement joins TRBV14 to TRBJ2-2, with 10 nucleotides matching TRBD1. J gave up 6 bases and V 4 bases, and 14 bases lay outside the gene matches. There are 18 residues in the CDR3. Germline V gene lookup returns CDR1 SGHDN and CDR2 FVKESK. This CDR3 is CASSPYPGQGTVPGELFF. The CDR3 DNA reads TGTGCCAGCAGCCCATACCCGGGACAGGGGACGGTTCCCGGGGAGCTGTTTTTT.

The chain recombines TRBV10-3 with TRBJ2-7; 8 bases line up with TRBD1. This CDR3 contains 15 residues. CDR1 is ENHRY and CDR2 is SYGVKD in the germline V gene. V gave up 6 bases and J gave up 2 bases; unmatched junction bases: 9. The CDR3 loop reads CAISAGQGRTYEQYF. CDR3 nucleotides: TGTGCCATCAGCGCAGGACAGGGTCGAACCTACGAGCAGTACTTC.

The chain's CDR3 is CASSLGLAGNNEQFF. In DNA, the CDR3 is TGCGCCAGCAGCTTGGGTCTAGCGGGGAACAATGAGCAGTTCTTC. The chain carries TRBV5-1 and TRBJ2-1; 9 nucleotides align to TRBD2. V lost 0 bases to trimming and J lost 5 bases; unmatched junction nucleotides: 3. Germline lookup yields CDR1 SGHRS and CDR2 YFSETQ. This CDR3 has 15 residues.

This clone was observed a few times. The chain recombines TRBV4-1 with TRBJ1-5, with 9 bases aligning to TRBD1. J was trimmed by 7 bases and V by 1 base; bases with no gene match: 2. Germline-derived CDR1 and CDR2 are MGHRA and YSYEKL. The CDR3 contains 14 residues. The CDR3 spells CASSQGDRAQPQHF. CDR3 sequence (DNA): TGCGCCAGCAGCCAAGGGGACAGGGCACAGCCCCAGCATTTT.

The chain is built from TRBV4-1 and TRBJ1-1, with D possibly TRBD1 on 5 matching bases. CDR3 length equals 13 residues. V gave up 1 base and J gave up 5 bases, with 8 bases separating them. Looked up from germline, CDR1 is MGHRA and CDR2 is YSYEKL. The CDR3: CASSQGRGTEAFF. The CDR3 DNA reads as TGCGCCAGCAGCCAAGGACGGGGGACTGAAGCTTTCTTT.

This clone was counted between two and nine times. This chain's CDR3 is CASSLGANTEAFF. In DNA form, the CDR3 reads TGTGCCAGCAGCTTGGGGGCTAACACTGAAGCTTTCTTT. This sequence joins TRBV5-4 and TRBJ1-1; D not certain. The germline V and J ends were trimmed by 0 bases and 2 bases, with 5 bases remaining between them. This CDR3 region has 13 residues. The germline gives CDR1 SGHNT, CDR2 YYREEE (reference sequence).

The chain links TRBV7-9 to TRBJ2-1; 7 bases match TRBD2. V trimming: 2 bases; J trimming: 6 bases; junction bases outside the gene matches: 4. Germline V gene sequence: CDR1 SEHNR, CDR2 FQNEAQ (reference sequence). This CDR3 comprises 14 residues. The CDR3 bases are TGTGCCAGCAGCTTACTAGCGGAGAGCAATGAGCAGTTCTTC. This codes for CASSLLAESNEQFF. The full variable domain, in which reference TRBV7-9 and TRBJ2-1 provide the parts outside the CDR3, is DTGVSQNPRHKITKRGQNVTFRCDPISEHNRLYWYRQTLGQGPEFLTYFQNEAQLEKSRLLSDRFSAERPKGSFSTLEIQRTEQGDSAMYLCASSLLAESNEQFFGPGTRLTVL.